This record concerns one TCR beta chain sequence. The table lists this clone with a few counts. Its binding antigen is unknown. Base qualities are not at hand, and no much larger clone is one base apart. These data are taken from a study of cytomegalovirus exposure and HLA in healthy donors listed by TCRdb under 2017. Turning to the overall study: According to an earlier analysis of 550 to 750 of the donors, about 179 million T cells yielded 95 million to 140 million unique TCR beta sequences and approximately 280 Gb of sequence data. Roughly 300 gigabases of sequencing data and around 85 million unique TCR sequences made up an early release that covered roughly 670 HLA-typed donors. Of the 300 to 500 genotyped donors, less than 90% were placed in the genetic ancestry cluster associated with self-reported Caucasian donors. The study was designed to test whether signatures of past pathogen exposure could be identified by cataloging public T cell receptors. The T cell repertoires of 700 or so subjects were profiled by immunosequencing and related to cytomegalovirus serostatus. Along with the approximately 700-subject first cohort, a separate validation cohort of over 90 different subjects was used. The study combined high-throughput TCR immunosequencing, statistical association of individual TCRs with disease status, and machine learning to predict cytomegalovirus infection status. In a later analysis, previously published TCR beta repertoires from 670 or so donors were re-analyzed and high-resolution HLA genotyping was added so that TCR occurrence patterns could be studied. The later analysis used no new phenotypic data to find candidate immune exposures, relying instead on TCR beta sequences and their occurrence across donors. An earlier analysis of nearly 600 of the donors applied high-throughput TCR beta sequencing to assess whether each TCR beta V gene segment acted as functional or pseudogenic. Donor age, sex, ethnicity and CMV serostatus were compiled together with the repertoire data. In a later genetic analysis, genome-wide SNP genotypes for about 60% of the 666 donors were used, and that subset was treated as a discovery cohort. All discovery cohort repertoires had been generated using a single sequencing platform. HLA typing included class I and class II loci at four-digit resolution. Typing coverage differed by locus: A, B, C, DRB1 and DQB1 were typed in about 629-640 donors, DQA1 in 500 to 550, DPA1 in over 600, and DPB1 in approximately 450. Five DR-DQ haplotypes were treated as single units for association and clustering because of strong linkage in the cohort. Among about 410 genotyped donors of the cohort, an average of roughly 230,000 unique TCR beta nucleotide sequences was sequenced per donor, of which about 18% were non-productive.

Libraries were made using the immunoSEQ multiplex PCR assay. For the multiplex PCR, a mixture combining 60 forward primers for TCR Vbeta segments and 13 reverse primers for TCR Jbeta segments was used. A multiplex PCR assay on genomic DNA amplified the CDR3 region of rearranged TCR beta genes. The amplified TCR beta libraries were sequenced on the Illumina HiSeq System as 87-base-pair reads. On the study's bioinformatics: A later analysis counted 65 million to 90 million unique TCR beta chains across the roughly 700 repertoires, and 9 million to 14 million of these chains were shared by at least two donors. To remove PCR and sequencing errors, raw reads were error-corrected and collapsed into unique sequences using a nearest-neighbor algorithm that merged closely related sequences. V, D and J gene segments were assigned by aligning CDR3 sequences to IMGT reference sequences. For a sequence to be retained, a match of at least six nucleotides to both a V gene segment and a J gene segment was required. A rearrangement counted as productive if the CDR3 had no stop codons and remained in frame with V and J, and every other rearrangement counted as non-productive. Following IMGT convention, CDR3 was defined as the stretch from the second conserved V-encoded cysteine up to the conserved J-encoded phenylalanine. The earlier analysis of 450 to 750 of the donors excluded any sequence lacking an unambiguous match to a single V gene segment. In an earlier analysis of several hundred of the donors, V segments were called functional above 56.7% productive rearrangements and were called segregating when the between-donor standard deviation exceeded 5%. To diagnose cytomegalovirus status from the catalog of TCR beta chain sequences, a statistical classification framework was built. In a later analysis, V and J genes were assigned by comparing TCR nucleotide sequences against IMGT/GENE-DB human TR gene sequences. A later analysis assigned CDR3 sequences and most-parsimonious VDJ recombination scenarios with the TCRdist pipeline. In a later analysis, each TCR beta chain was defined by its CDR3 amino acid sequence together with its V-gene family, and reads lacking a unique V-gene family were excluded. As a way to deal with suspected cross-contamination and a sequencing artifact, a later analysis dropped under 600 nucleotide sequences that were highly shared and had low generation probability. In a later analysis, a clonal expansion index was calculated for each public chain from normalized within-repertoire ranks of inferred template counts. Generation probabilities in a later analysis came from a VDJ recombination model fitted to out-of-frame rearrangements, and those results were checked against IGoR. A later analysis scored TCR-TCR, TCR-HLA and TCR-CMV co-occurrence with hypergeometric tests, applying a repertoire-size bias correction to TCR pairs. A later analysis estimated false discovery rates by permuting HLA or CMV assignments 20 times. In a later analysis, co-occurring TCRs were grouped with DBSCAN, and TCRdist sequence similarity was added when clustering was performed within HLA-allele-positive subsets. For co-occurrence clustering, repertoires with fewer than 30,000 or more than 120,000 public chains were excluded, along with five repertoires with anomalous nucleotide sharing. As stored in TCRdb, this immuneACCESS dataset retains in-frame rearrangements with V and J assigned. A fraction of the clones does not appear; measured against another copy, unresolved V genes explain less than half of the discrepancy, and the remainder lacks a known reason. The V and J calls and clone size were taken over from that table, and D and trimming were inferred from the DNA. Across this sample there are about 77,000 clones, with around 82% seen only once. The ten largest clones capture 3% to 3.5% of the sample.

Broader findings and caveats from the paper: Correlated functional status among segregating V segments might reflect linkage disequilibrium, but an unknown experimental factor could not be ruled out. Most TCR sequences were observed very rarely across donors, whereas some public TCRs were present in many individuals. For the cohort, immune exposure information was limited to CMV serostatus. According to a later analysis, most CMV-associated TCR beta chains appeared to be HLA-restricted, and the HLA associations seemed to be driven largely by CMV exposure. Because HLA typing was missing for some donors at each locus, association tests included only the typed subset. The cohort was sequenced for TCR beta chains only, and without alpha or paired-chain data the features that could be detected were limited. Sequencing depth was assumed to be roughly uniform across donors in the presence/absence analyses, though that assumption may not hold. Some IMGT-functional V segments, including TRBV6-2 and TRBV6-3, could not be told apart with the 87-base-pair reads, so those segments were excluded. A few of the identified cytomegalovirus-associated TCR beta chains were confirmed in vitro to be specific for cytomegalovirus antigens. A group of highly shared sequence variants was considered likely to be a technical artifact of the sequencing pipeline. According to the authors, the approach could potentially be generalized to other disease states and immunological phenotypes. A total of 164 TCR beta chains were listed by the study as associated with cytomegalovirus. In a later analysis, the rate of TCR association differed among HLA loci, with DRB1 alleles having the most associated TCRs and HLA-C alleles having the fewest. According to a later genetic analysis, donors in an Asian-associated ancestry cluster had fewer N-insertions in productive TCRs than the roughly 670-donor mean. Compared with equally common non-associated chains, HLA-associated TCR beta chains in a later analysis were more clonally expanded and had lower generation probabilities. Because counts were too low, roughly 17 rarely observed V segments, including chromosome 9 orphons, were left out of the earlier analysis of some 640 of the donors. An association between a missense DCLRE1C variant and V-gene and J-gene trimming of TCR beta chains was found in a later genetic analysis and replicated in an independent cohort. In an earlier analysis of under 600 of the donors, most TCR beta V segments were observed in productive rearrangements about 87% or about 30% of the time, broadly matching IMGT annotations. The classifier was reported to diagnose cytomegalovirus status with high specificity and sensitivity in both the original cohort and the validation cohort. A further reported finding was that TCR beta sequences accurately predicted the HLA-A and HLA-B alleles for most subjects in the first cohort. Strong co-occurrence of HLA alleles, especially DR and DQ, made assigning TCR associations to individual alleles difficult. A later analysis reported that several top co-occurrence clusters appeared linked to parvovirus B19, influenza, CMV and Epstein-Barr virus. At a false discovery rate of 0.05, a later analysis linked around 15,000 TCR beta sequences to specific HLA alleles.

In total, roughly 710 healthy bone marrow donors made up the cohort. All cohort members were sampled while nominally healthy, although unrecorded immune exposures were likely present. The donor was CMV seronegative and was included in the group of 352 seronegative cohort members. A peripheral blood sample was provided by each donor, and peripheral blood mononuclear cells were used for TCR beta sequencing. Genomic DNA was extracted from the blood cell samples with the Qiagen DNeasy Blood Extraction Kit. The CDR3 holds 18 amino acids from the cysteine to the phenylalanine. Of the read, only the CDR3 DNA is kept; its 54 bases are in frame from base 1. The junction shows trimming of 1 base on V and 0 bases on J, and the gene matches do not reach 8 bases of it. CDR1 and CDR2, looked up from the germline V gene, are MNHNS and SASEGT.

The specimen sequenced was PBMCs. The chain links TRBV6-1 with TRBJ1-1, with 10 bases in between that match TRBD1. The TCR comes from a man between 40 and 49 years old in good health and CMV-seronegative. The CDR3 reads as follows: CASSEGTGTGALNTEAFF. DNA sequence: TGTGCCAGCAGTGAAGGGACCGGGACAGGGGCCCTGAACACTGAAGCTTTCTTT.